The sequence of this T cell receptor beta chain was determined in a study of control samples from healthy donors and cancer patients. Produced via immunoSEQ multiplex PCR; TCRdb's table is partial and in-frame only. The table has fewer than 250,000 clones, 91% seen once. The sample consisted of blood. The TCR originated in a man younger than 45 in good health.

CDR3 DNA sequence: TGTGCCAGCAGCGTAGCACAGGGCATAGATACGCAGTATTTT. Its protein is CASSVAQGIDTQYF. The chain carries TRBV9 and TRBJ2-3; tentative D call: TRBD1 (6 bases). From germline, CDR1 is SGDLS and CDR2 YYNGEE. The V end was cut by 0 bases, the J end by 5 bases, with 10 bases between. This CDR3 comprises 14 residues.